These 20 T cell receptor beta chains came from one sample sequenced in a study of beta chain features in type 1 diabetes. Expressed TCRB transcripts were sequenced after all isolated RNA was converted to cDNA. Assay used: immunoSEQ multiplex PCR; TCRdb lists only in-frame clones, some missing. Of about 330,000 clones in the sample, approximately 11% were seen once. Sequenced material: naive CD4+ T cells from blood. These receptors all come from a woman aged 30 to 39 in good health.

The table lists this clone with a few counts. The J gene is TRBJ2-7, the V gene TRBV21-1; the table's D gene call, TRBD1, was not cross checked with the DNA. TRBV21-1 is a pseudogene. The CDR3 has 16 amino acids. The CDR3 coding sequence is TGTGCCAGCAGCAAAGGGGCCGGACAGAGAGATTACGAGCAGTACTTC. Translating gives CASSKGAGQRDYEQYF.

The chain joins TRBV5-1 to TRBJ1-2; D ambiguous. CDR3 length equals 14 residues. Trimming took 0 bases from V and 7 from J, leaving 13 bases between them. CDR1 and CDR2 from the germline V gene are SGHRS and YFSETQ. The CDR3 loop reads CASSLGQAKVGYTF. The CDR3 nucleotides are TGCGCCAGCAGCTTGGGTCAGGCTAAGGTTGGCTACACCTTC.

In its sample, this clone was seen a few times. The chain uses TRBV21-1 and TRBJ2-5; the table calls TRBD2, which could not be checked here. TRBV21-1 is classified as a pseudogene. This CDR3 is built from 15 residues. The CDR3 DNA is TGTGCCAGCAGCCAGACCGGGACTTTCCAAGAGACCCAGTACTTC. Encoded protein: CASSQTGTFQETQYF.

This chain joins TRBV2 and TRBJ2-7; TRBD2 aligns across 7 bases. The V segment lost 6 bases and the J segment 2 bases; nucleotides outside the gene matches: 7. Germline V CDR1 and CDR2: SNHLY, FYNNEI. The CDR3 is 14 residues long. The CDR3, as DNA: TGTGCCAGCAGGGTGGCGGGGGTGGCCTACGAGCAGTACTTC. Translation: CASRVAGVAYEQYF.

The chain uses TRBV29-1 and TRBJ2-7, with 8 bases aligning to TRBD2. Germline CDR1 SQVTM, CDR2 ANQGSEA. V dropped 5 bases and J dropped 7; count of bases not matched to a gene: 19. The CDR3 is 16 residues long. CDR3 protein: CSVSPRAGRRGGEQYF. CDR3 DNA sequence: TGCAGCGTTTCTCCCCGAGCGGGACGACGGGGGGGGGAGCAGTACTTC.

J is TRBJ1-5 and V is TRBV19; D is ambiguous. Trimming cost V 10 bases and J 4 bases, with 14 bases left between them. Per germline, CDR1 LNHDA and CDR2 SQIVND (reference sequence). The CDR3 length is 13 residues. CDR3 in amino acids: CATKPVGNQPQHF. The CDR3 DNA is TGTGCCACTAAGCCGGTCGGGAATCAGCCCCAGCATTTT.

This clone was found a few times. The chain combines TRBV5-6 with TRBJ2-7; D is ambiguous. V lost 0 bases, J lost 0 bases, and 7 bases lay in between. The CDR3 runs 14 residues. Germline lookup yields CDR1 SGHDT and CDR2 YYEEEE. This chain's CDR3 is CASSLASFSYEQYF. DNA of the CDR3: TGTGCCAGCAGCTTGGCTTCGTTCTCCTACGAGCAGTACTTC.

This clone has only a few counts. This chain joins TRBV9 and TRBJ2-1; 11 nucleotides agree with TRBD2. V lost 0 bases, J lost 8 bases, and 4 bases stayed unmatched. The germline CDR1 and CDR2 sequences are SGDLS and YYNGEE. The length of the CDR3 is 15 residues. As DNA, the CDR3 is TGTGCCAGCAGCGTAGTAGCGGGAGGGCCCGATGAGCAGTTCTTC. It translates to CASSVVAGGPDEQFF.

V usage is TRBV28 and J usage is TRBJ1-1; the D gene is possibly TRBD1 (6 bases). The CDR3 runs 14 residues. Germline V gene sequence: CDR1 MDHEN, CDR2 SYDVKM. V was cut by 7 bases and J by 4 bases, with 16 bases left in between. CDR3 sequence (DNA): TGTGCCAGCACATCAGGGGCGCGAGCCACTGAAGCTTTCTTT. This translates into CASTSGARATEAFF.

The chain combines TRBV19 with TRBJ2-3; no reliable D call. The ends were cut back, 5 bases at V and 6 bases at J, with 12 bases in the middle. CDR3 length: 13 amino acids. Germline loops: CDR1 LNHDA, CDR2 SQIVND (reference sequence). The CDR3 is CASSSRGADTQYF. The CDR3 nucleotides are TGTGCCAGTAGTTCGCGTGGAGCGGATACGCAGTATTTT.

This clone was seen more than once but under ten times. Here the CDR3 DNA reads TGTGCCAGCTCACCTGCCGCAGGGGGCAACTATGGCTACACCTTC. Its translation is CASSPAAGGNYGYTF. The chain uses TRBV18 and TRBJ1-2; 8 bases map to TRBD1. The junction had 5 bases not matched to a gene; V was cut back by 3 bases and J by 2 bases. The length of the CDR3 is 15 residues. Looked up from germline, CDR1 is KGHSH and CDR2 is LQKENI.

This rearrangement joins TRBV5-4 to TRBJ2-4, with 7 bases fitting TRBD1. CDR3 length equals 16 residues. The V segment lost 3 bases and the J segment 3 bases; nucleotides outside the gene matches: 9. The germline CDR1 and CDR2 sequences are SGHNT and YYREEE (reference sequence). The CDR3 is CASSSSGTAYKNIQYF. The DNA for the CDR3 is TGTGCCAGCAGCTCCTCGGGGACAGCATACAAAAACATTCAGTACTTC. Using reference TRBV5-4 and TRBJ2-4 for the parts outside the CDR3, the full variable domain is ETGVTQSPTHLIKTRGQQVTLRCSSQSGHNTVSWYQQALGQGPQFIFQYYREEENGRGNFPPRFSGLQFPNYSSELNVNALELDDSALYLCASSSSGTAYKNIQYFGAGTRLSVL.

This clone was detected only a few times. The rearrangement uses TRBV6-5 and TRBJ2-1, with TRBD2 identical over 8 bases. Unmatched junction bases numbered 3, after V lost 2 bases and J lost 6 bases. The CDR3 sequence is 14 residues long. Germline V gene lookup returns CDR1 MNHEY and CDR2 SVGAGI. CDR3 in amino acids: CASSYLSGGNEQFF. The CDR3 DNA reads TGTGCCAGCAGTTACCTAAGCGGGGGCAATGAGCAGTTCTTC.

This clone showed up just a few times. CDR3 nucleotide sequence: TGTGCCAGCAGCGTGAGTGTAACTGGAAACACCATATATTTT. Its translation: CASSVSVTGNTIYF. This rearrangement joins TRBV9 to TRBJ1-3, with D unclear. The V and J ends lost 2 bases and 2 bases respectively, with 8 bases between them. This CDR3 has 14 residues. The germline CDR1 and CDR2 sequences are SGDLS and YYNGEE.

The genes are TRBV9 and TRBJ2-3; no definite D call. Germline V lookup: CDR1 SGDLS, CDR2 YYNGEE. The CDR3 totals 13 residues. The V gene lost 0 bases and the J gene lost 2 bases, with 4 bases spanning the gap. CDR3 in DNA: TGTGCCAGCAGCGTAGCTCCCACAGATACGCAGTATTTT. Translating it yields CASSVAPTDTQYF.

This clone was seen more than once but under ten times. V usage is TRBV7-9 and J usage is TRBJ1-1; D is uncertain. The germline V gene has CDR1 SEHNR and CDR2 FQNEAQ (reference sequence). V was shortened by 5 bases and J by 6 bases, with 10 bases between the two germline ends. This CDR3 has 12 amino acids. The CDR3 loop reads CASSKTSSEAFF. Written as DNA, the CDR3 is TGTGCCAGCAGCAAAACTAGTTCTGAAGCTTTCTTT.

This CDR3 is CASRRGNEKLFF. In DNA, the CDR3 is TGTGCCAGCAGAAGGGGGAATGAAAAACTGTTTTTT. The V and J genes are TRBV7-9 and TRBJ1-4; D is perhaps TRBD1 (6 bases). CDR3 size: 12 residues. V lost 6 bases and J 5 bases, leaving 7 bases between the germline ends. From germline, CDR1 is SEHNR and CDR2 FQNEAQ (reference sequence).

The chain combines TRBV7-8 with TRBJ2-7, with D possibly matching TRBD2 (5 bases). This CDR3 has 14 residues. The V gene lost 5 bases and the J gene lost 0 bases, with 11 bases spanning the gap. Germline lookup yields CDR1 SGHVS and CDR2 FQNEAQ. The CDR3 loop reads CASSPSRTSYEQYF. Written as DNA, the CDR3 is TGTGCCAGCAGCCCTAGCAGGACCTCCTACGAGCAGTACTTC.

V usage is TRBV6-5 and J usage is TRBJ1-5; maybe TRBD1 (5 bases). The CDR3 covers 15 residues. The germline V gene encodes CDR1 MNHEY and CDR2 SVGAGI. With 8 bases removed from V and 1 base from J, the gap between germline ends came to 15 bases. The DNA of the CDR3 is TGTGCCAGCGGCTCCGGTCAGGGCAGCAATCAGCCCCAGCATTTT. Translation: CASGSGQGSNQPQHF.

The genes are TRBV9 and TRBJ2-3, with 8 positions matching TRBD2. CDR1 is SGDLS and CDR2 is YYNGEE in the germline V gene. The junction had 9 bases not matched to a gene; V was cut back by 0 bases and J by 6 bases. The length of the CDR3 is 16 residues. CDR3 region: CASSVDFSGVADTQYF. CDR3 bases: TGTGCCAGCAGCGTAGATTTTAGCGGGGTGGCGGATACGCAGTATTTT.